These 11 T cell receptor beta chains were sequenced from one sample in a study of T cells after yellow fever vaccination. TCRdb itself ran the 5' RACE reads through MiXCR, one entry per CDR3 protein. Of about 580,000 distinct CDR3 sequences in the sample, approximately 16% were seen once. This specimen was PBMCs, taken 5 days after the first yellow fever vaccination. These TCRs come from a man younger than 30 who received the YFV17D yellow fever vaccine.

The rearrangement links TRBV5-1 to TRBJ2-7; 7 nucleotides line up with TRBD2. V was clipped by 1 base and J by 2 bases; unmatched bases: 3. Germline V gene lookup returns CDR1 SGHRS and CDR2 YFSETQ. The CDR3 contains 14 residues. The CDR3 coding sequence is TGCGCCAGCAGCTTGACTAGCGCGACCTACGAGCAGTACTTC. It translates to CASSLTSATYEQYF.

In this sample, this clonotype turned up many times. The chain couples TRBV7-2 to TRBJ2-1; 10 nucleotides line up with TRBD1. Germline V gene sequence: CDR1 SGHTA, CDR2 FQGNSA. This CDR3 region has 15 residues. V was pared by 4 bases and J by 6 bases, with 6 bases of the junction left unmatched. Here the CDR3 DNA reads TGTGCCAGCAGCTCCACCGGGACAGGGGTCAATGAGCAGTTCTTC. Protein sequence: CASSSTGTGVNEQFF.

This clonotype has a handful of counts. The chain couples TRBV27 to TRBJ2-5; 7 nucleotides agree with TRBD1. J was trimmed by 2 bases and V by 5 bases; bases with no gene match: 8. The length of the CDR3 is 15 residues. CDR1 is MNHEY, CDR2 SMNVEV, per germline (reference sequence). The CDR3 spells CASSIQGTVQETQYF. The DNA of the CDR3 is TGTGCCAGCAGTATACAAGGGACAGTTCAAGAGACCCAGTACTTC.

This chain uses TRBV4-3 with TRBJ2-7; 11 nucleotides agree with TRBD2. The CDR3 loop spans 15 amino acids. CDR1 and CDR2 (germline): LGHNA, YSLEER. V gave up 3 bases and J gave up 9 bases; unmatched junction bases: 10. The CDR3 nucleotides are TGCGCCAGCAGCCAGGAATATAGCGGGGGGGCCTGGCAGTACGTC. As protein: CASSQEYSGGAWQYV.

The chain combines TRBV7-9 with TRBJ1-2; D remains ambiguous. V was cut by 4 bases and J by 12 bases, with 3 bases left in between. The CDR3 spans 8 residues. Germline CDR1 is SEHNR and CDR2 is FQNEAQ (reference sequence). CDR3 protein: CASSSDTF. The CDR3 DNA reads TGTGCCAGCAGCTCCGACACCTTC. Full variable domain (missing parts from reference TRBV7-9 and TRBJ1-2): DTGVSQNPRHKITKRGQNVTFRCDPISEHNRLYWYRQTLGQGPEFLTYFQNEAQLEKSRLLSDRFSAERPKGSFSTLEIQRTEQGDSAMYLCASSSDTFGSGTRLTVV.

The chain is built from TRBV20-1 and TRBJ2-5, with D unclear. This CDR3 is 14 amino acids long. The germline V and J ends were trimmed by 5 bases and 4 bases, with 17 bases remaining between them. Germline loops: CDR1 DFQATT, CDR2 SNEGSKA (reference sequence). The CDR3, as DNA: TGCAGTGCTCCTGGTCACGGCCGGCGAGAGACCCAGTACTTC. It translates to CSAPGHGRRETQYF.

This clonotype was seen a handful of times. CDR3 amino acids: CASTPTPDRAGYGYTF. The CDR3 DNA follows: TGTGCCAGCACCCCAACGCCGGACAGAGCGGGTTATGGCTACACCTTC. The gene calls are TRBV7-2 and TRBJ1-2; D is possibly TRBD1 (6 bases). The CDR3 totals 16 residues. Trimming took 7 bases from V and 5 from J, leaving 23 bases between them. The germline gives CDR1 SGHTA, CDR2 FQGNSA.

This clonotype was detected a few times. V usage is TRBV27 and J usage is TRBJ1-4; 7 positions match TRBD1. From germline, CDR1 is MNHEY and CDR2 SMNVEV (reference sequence). This CDR3 has 13 residues. V trimming: 6 bases; J trimming: 7 bases; junction bases outside the gene matches: 5. CDR3 bases: TGTGCCAGCAGGGAGGGGGCTGGTGAAAAACTGTTTTTT. As protein: CASREGAGEKLFF.

This clonotype was detected many times. The rearrangement uses TRBV5-1 and TRBJ2-3, with D perhaps matching TRBD1 or TRBD2 (5 bases each). The germline gives CDR1 SGHRS, CDR2 YFSETQ. V shed 5 bases and J shed 2 bases, with 15 bases lying between them. CDR3 size: 15 residues. CDR3 sequence reads: CASRGPTLNTDTQYF. CDR3 nucleotides: TGCGCCAGCAGGGGACCTACTCTAAACACAGATACGCAGTATTTT.

The rearrangement uses TRBV5-1 and TRBJ2-3; possibly TRBD2 for D (6 bases). Between the trimmed V and J ends, which lost 2 bases and 1 base, there was a span of 14 bases. The CDR3 runs to 16 residues. CDR1 and CDR2 (germline): SGHRS, YFSETQ. CDR3 nucleotides: TGCGCCAGCAGCTTCAATCAACCTAGCGGCACAGATACGCAGTATTTT. The encoded protein is CASSFNQPSGTDTQYF.

The chain links TRBV7-3 to TRBJ2-3; TRBD2 matches 9 bases. J lost 1 base, V lost 3 bases, and 8 bases had no gene match. This CDR3 is 17 amino acids long. From germline, CDR1 is SGHTA and CDR2 FQGTGA. CDR3 in DNA: TGTGCCAGCAGCTTCTATAAGCGGGGGGTCCGCACAGATACGCAGTATTTT. Its protein is CASSFYKRGVRTDTQYF.